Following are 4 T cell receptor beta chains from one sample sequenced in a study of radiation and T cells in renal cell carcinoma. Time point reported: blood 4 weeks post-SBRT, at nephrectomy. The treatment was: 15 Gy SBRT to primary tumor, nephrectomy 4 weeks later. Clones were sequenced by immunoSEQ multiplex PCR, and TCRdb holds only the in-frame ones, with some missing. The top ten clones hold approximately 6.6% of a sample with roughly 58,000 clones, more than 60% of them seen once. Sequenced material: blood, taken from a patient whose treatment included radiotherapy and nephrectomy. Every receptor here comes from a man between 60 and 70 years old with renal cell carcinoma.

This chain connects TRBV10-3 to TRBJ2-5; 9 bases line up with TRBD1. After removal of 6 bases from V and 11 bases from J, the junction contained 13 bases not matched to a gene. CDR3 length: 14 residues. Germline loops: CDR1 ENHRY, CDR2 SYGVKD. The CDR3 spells CAIRGTGKKGEQYF. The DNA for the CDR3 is TGTGCCATCAGGGGGACAGGGAAAAAGGGGGAGCAGTACTTC.

The chain's CDR3 is CSVGPWVQKNTEAFF. CDR3 sequence (DNA): TGCAGCGTTGGTCCCTGGGTCCAAAAGAACACTGAAGCTTTCTTT. V is TRBV29-1 and J is TRBJ1-1; no definite D call. Germline V gene lookup returns CDR1 SQVTM and CDR2 ANQGSEA. The V end was cut by 4 bases, the J end by 1 base, with 16 bases between. CDR3 size: 15 residues.

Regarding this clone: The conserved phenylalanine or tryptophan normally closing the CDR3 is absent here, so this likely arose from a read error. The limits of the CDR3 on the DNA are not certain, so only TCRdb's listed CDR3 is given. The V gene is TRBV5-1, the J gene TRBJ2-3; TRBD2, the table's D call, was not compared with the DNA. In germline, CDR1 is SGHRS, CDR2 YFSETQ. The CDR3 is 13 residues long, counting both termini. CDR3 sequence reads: CASSTRVGLAGEV.

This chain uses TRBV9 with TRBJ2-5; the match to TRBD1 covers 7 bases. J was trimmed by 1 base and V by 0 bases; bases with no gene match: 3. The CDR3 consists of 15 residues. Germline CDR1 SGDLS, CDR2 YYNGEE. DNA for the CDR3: TGTGCCAGCAGCGTAGGTCGGGACAGCCAAGAGACCCAGTACTTC. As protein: CASSVGRDSQETQYF.